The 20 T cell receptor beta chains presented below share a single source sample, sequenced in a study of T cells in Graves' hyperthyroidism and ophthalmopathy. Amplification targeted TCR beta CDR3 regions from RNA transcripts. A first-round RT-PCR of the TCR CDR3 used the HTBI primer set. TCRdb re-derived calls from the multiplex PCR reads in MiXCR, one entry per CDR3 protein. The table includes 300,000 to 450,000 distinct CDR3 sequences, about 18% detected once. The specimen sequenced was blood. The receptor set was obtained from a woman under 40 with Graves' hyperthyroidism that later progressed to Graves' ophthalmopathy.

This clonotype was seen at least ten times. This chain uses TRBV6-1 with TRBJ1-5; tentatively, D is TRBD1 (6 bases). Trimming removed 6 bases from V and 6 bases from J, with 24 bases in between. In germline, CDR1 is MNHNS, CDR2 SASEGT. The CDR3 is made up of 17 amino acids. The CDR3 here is CASRRRGIEWSFQPQHF. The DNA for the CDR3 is TGTGCCAGCAGGAGGAGGGGGATTGAATGGTCGTTTCAGCCCCAGCATTTT.

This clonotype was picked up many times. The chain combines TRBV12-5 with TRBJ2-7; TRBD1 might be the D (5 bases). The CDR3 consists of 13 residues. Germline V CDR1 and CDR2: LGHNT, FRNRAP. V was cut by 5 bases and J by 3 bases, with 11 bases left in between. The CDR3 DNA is TGTGCTAGTGGTCCCTCCGACAGCTACGAGCAGTACTTC. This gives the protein CASGPSDSYEQYF.

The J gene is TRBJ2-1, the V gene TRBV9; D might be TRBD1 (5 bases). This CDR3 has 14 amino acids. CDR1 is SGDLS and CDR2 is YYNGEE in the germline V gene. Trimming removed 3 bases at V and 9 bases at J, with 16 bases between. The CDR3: CASSARTSFVEQFF. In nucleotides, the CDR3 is TGTGCCAGCAGCGCACGGACATCGTTTGTTGAGCAGTTCTTC.

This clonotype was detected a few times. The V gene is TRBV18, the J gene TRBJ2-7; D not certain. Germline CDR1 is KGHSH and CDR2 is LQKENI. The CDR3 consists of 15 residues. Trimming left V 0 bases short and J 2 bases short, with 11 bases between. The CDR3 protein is CASSPPYKRAYEQYF. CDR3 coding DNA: TGTGCCAGCTCACCACCGTATAAGAGAGCCTACGAGCAGTACTTC.

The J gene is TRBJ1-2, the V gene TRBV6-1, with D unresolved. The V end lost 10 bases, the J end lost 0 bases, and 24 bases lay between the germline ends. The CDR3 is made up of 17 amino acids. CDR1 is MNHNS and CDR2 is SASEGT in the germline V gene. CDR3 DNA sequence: TGTGCCACCACATTTTTGCCGGACCGACCTTCTAACTATGGCTACACCTTC. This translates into CATTFLPDRPSNYGYTF.

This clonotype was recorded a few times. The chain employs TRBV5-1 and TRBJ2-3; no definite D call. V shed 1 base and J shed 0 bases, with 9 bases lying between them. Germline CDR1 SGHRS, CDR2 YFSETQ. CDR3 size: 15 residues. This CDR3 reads CASSLRVGSTDTQYF. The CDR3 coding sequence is TGCGCCAGCAGCTTGAGGGTCGGAAGCACAGATACGCAGTATTTT.

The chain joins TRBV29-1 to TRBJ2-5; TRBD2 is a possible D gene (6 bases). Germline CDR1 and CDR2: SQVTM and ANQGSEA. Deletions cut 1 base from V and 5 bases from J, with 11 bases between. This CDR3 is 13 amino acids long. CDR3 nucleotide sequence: TGCAGCGTTGAAGGGGGCGCGGGGGAGACCCAGTACTTC. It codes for CSVEGGAGETQYF. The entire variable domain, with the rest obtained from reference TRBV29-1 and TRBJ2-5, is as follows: SAVISQKPSRDICQRGTSLTIQCQVDSQVTMMFWYRQQPGQSLTLIATANQGSEATYESGFVIDKFPISRPNLTFSTLTVSNMSPEDSSIYLCSVEGGAGETQYFGPGTRLLVL.

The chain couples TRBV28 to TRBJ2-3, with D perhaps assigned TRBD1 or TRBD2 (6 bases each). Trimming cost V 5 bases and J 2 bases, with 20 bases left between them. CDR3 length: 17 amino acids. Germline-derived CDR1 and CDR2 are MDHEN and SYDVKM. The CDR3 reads CASSPGVPAGITDTQYF. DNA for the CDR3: TGTGCCAGCAGTCCAGGGGTTCCTGCGGGGATCACAGATACGCAGTATTTT.

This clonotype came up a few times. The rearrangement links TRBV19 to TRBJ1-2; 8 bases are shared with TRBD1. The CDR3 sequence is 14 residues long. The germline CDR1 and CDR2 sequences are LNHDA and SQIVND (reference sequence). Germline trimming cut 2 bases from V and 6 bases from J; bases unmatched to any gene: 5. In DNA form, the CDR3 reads TGTGCCAGTAGTATATGGACAGGGCGGGATGGCTACACCTTC. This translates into CASSIWTGRDGYTF.

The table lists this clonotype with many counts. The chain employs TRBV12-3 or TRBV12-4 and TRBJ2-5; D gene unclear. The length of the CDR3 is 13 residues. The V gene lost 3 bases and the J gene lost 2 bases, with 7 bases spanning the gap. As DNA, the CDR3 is TGTGCCAGCAGTTTCTCGACTCAAGAGACCCAGTACTTC. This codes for CASSFSTQETQYF.

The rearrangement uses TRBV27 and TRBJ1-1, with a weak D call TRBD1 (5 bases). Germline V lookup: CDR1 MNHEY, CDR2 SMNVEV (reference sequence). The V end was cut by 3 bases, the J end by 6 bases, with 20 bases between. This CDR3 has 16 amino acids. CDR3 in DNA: TGTGCCAGCAGTTTCATATACCCTAGGGGTTTGGCTGAAGCTTTCTTT. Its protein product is CASSFIYPRGLAEAFF.

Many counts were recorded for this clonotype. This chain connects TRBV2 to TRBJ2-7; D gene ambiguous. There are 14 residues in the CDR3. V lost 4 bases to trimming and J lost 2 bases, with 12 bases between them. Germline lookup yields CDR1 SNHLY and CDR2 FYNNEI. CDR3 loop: CASSVGQLTYEQYF. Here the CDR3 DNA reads TGTGCCAGCAGTGTTGGGCAGCTGACCTACGAGCAGTACTTC.

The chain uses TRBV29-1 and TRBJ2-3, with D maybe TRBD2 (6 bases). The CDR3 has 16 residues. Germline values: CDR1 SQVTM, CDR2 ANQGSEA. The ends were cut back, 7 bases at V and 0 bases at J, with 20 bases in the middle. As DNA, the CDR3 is TGCAGCGCCCTCGGATACGGGGGTACTAGCACAGATACGCAGTATTTT. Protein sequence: CSALGYGGTSTDTQYF.

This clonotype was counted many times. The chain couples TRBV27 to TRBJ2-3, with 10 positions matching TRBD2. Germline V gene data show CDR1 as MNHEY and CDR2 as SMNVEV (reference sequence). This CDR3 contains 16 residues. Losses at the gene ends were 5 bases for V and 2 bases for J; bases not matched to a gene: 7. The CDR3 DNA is TGTGCCAGCAGTCCTGAGACTAGCGGGTCCACAGATACGCAGTATTTT. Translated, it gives CASSPETSGSTDTQYF.

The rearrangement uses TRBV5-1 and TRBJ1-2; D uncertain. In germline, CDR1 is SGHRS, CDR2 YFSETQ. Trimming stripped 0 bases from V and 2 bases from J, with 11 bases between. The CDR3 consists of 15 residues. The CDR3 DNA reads TGCGCCAGCAGCTTGGACTCTGTAGCCAACTATGGCTACACCTTC. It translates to CASSLDSVANYGYTF.

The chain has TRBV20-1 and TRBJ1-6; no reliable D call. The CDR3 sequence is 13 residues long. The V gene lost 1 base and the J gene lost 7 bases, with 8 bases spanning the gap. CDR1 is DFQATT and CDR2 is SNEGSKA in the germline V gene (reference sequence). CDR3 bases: TGCAGTGCTAGAGGGCGAGACAATTCACCCCTCCACTTT. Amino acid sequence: CSARGRDNSPLHF.

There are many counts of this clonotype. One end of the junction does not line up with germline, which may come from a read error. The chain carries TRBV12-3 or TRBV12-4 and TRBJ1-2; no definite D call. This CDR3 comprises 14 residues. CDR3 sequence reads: CASSPGSHSYGYTF. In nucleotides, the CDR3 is TGTGCTAGCAGTCCCGGGTCTCATTCCTATGGCTACACCTTC.

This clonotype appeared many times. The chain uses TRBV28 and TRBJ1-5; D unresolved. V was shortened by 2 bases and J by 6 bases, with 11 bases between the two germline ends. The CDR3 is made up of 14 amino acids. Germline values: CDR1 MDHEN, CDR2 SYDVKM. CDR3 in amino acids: CASSLGVSGQPQHF. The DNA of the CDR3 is TGTGCCAGCAGTTTAGGGGTAAGCGGTCAGCCCCAGCATTTT.

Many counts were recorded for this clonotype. CDR3 nucleotide sequence: TGTGCCAGCAGTCCAAGGGGCCGACAGAGGAACACTGAAGCTTTCTTT. This gives the protein CASSPRGRQRNTEAFF. The chain combines TRBV27 with TRBJ1-1; tentative D call: TRBD1 (5 bases). Germline V gene lookup returns CDR1 MNHEY and CDR2 SMNVEV (reference sequence). With 5 bases removed from V and 1 base from J, the gap between germline ends came to 17 bases. The CDR3 spans 16 residues.

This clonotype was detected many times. The CDR3 coding sequence is TGTGCCAGCAAACCGGGACTTAGCACAGATACGCAGTATTTT. Encoded protein: CASKPGLSTDTQYF. The J gene is TRBJ2-3, the V gene TRBV12-3 or TRBV12-4; possibly TRBD2 for D (6 bases). The CDR3 length is 14 residues. With 7 bases removed from V and 0 bases from J, the gap between germline ends came to 11 bases.